This T cell receptor beta chain was sequenced for a study of blood T cell repertoires in COVID-19. At the level of the study: Whether acute or convalescent, the COVID-19 samples came from the United States, Italy and Spain. Sample material is recorded as cDNA or gDNA derived from T cells, B-cell-depleted T cells, or PBMCs.

Methods used by the authors: Amplification of reference gene primers was used by the study to estimate nucleated cell counts. Profiled with immunoSEQ multiplex PCR; TCRdb holds only in-frame clones, not every one. D and trimming were read from the DNA, whereas the V and J calls and clone size are those reported in that table. Of around 150,000 clones in the sample, about four fifths were seen once. The CDR3 sequence is 18 residues long. The V gene's germline CDR1 is LNHDA and CDR2 SQIVND (reference sequence). V was shortened by 4 bases and J by 0 bases, with 19 bases between the two germline ends. The origin of this receptor is a woman aged 60-70 years with active or convalescent COVID-19. The specimen was peripheral blood. The chain couples TRBV19 to TRBJ1-3; D remains unclear. The CDR3 DNA is TGTGCCAGTAGTAGAGGGAGGGCCCGGCGGGTCTCTGGAAACACCATATATTTT. Translated: CASSRGRARRVSGNTIYF.